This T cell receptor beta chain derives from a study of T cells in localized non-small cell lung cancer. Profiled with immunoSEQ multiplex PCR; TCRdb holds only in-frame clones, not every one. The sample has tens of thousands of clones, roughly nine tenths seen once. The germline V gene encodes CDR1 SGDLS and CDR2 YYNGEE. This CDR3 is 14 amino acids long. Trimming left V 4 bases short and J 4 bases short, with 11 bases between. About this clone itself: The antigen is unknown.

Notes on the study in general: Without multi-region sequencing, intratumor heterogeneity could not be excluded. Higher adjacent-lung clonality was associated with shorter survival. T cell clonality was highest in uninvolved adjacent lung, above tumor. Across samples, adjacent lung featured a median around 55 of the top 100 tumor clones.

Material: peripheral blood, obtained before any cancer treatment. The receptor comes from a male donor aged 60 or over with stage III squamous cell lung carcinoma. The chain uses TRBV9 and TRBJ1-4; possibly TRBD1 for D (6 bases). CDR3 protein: CASSWTVNNEKLFF. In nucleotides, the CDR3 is TGTGCCAGCAGCTGGACAGTCAATAATGAAAAACTGTTTTTT.